The next 28 T cell receptor beta chains were all read from a single sample in a study of blood T cells in healthy people across ages. Primed by a sample-barcoded 5' primer and a J-beta primer mix, a second PCR proceeded for about 7 to 11 cycles. MiXCR, applied by TCRdb to the 5' RACE reads, yields one record per CDR3 protein. This table holds about 680,000 distinct CDR3 sequences, 49% found once. The sequenced sample consisted of blood. Receptors were obtained from an older woman in good health.

This clonotype was seen a few times. The chain recombines TRBV4-3 with TRBJ2-1; 8 nucleotides agree with TRBD2. CDR3 length: 16 residues. Germline CDR1 LGHNA, CDR2 YSLEER. V was pared by 3 bases and J by 4 bases, with 8 bases of the junction left unmatched. CDR3 nucleotide sequence: TGCGCCAGCAGCCAGGCCGGGAGCGGGAGTTACAATGAGCAGTTCTTC. Translated, it gives CASSQAGSGSYNEQFF.

The V gene is TRBV7-2, the J gene TRBJ2-1; weak D call: TRBD2 (6 bases). The CDR3 runs 14 residues. V was shortened by 11 bases and J by 4 bases, with 18 bases between the two germline ends. Germline CDR1 SGHTA, CDR2 FQGNSA. The CDR3 nucleotides are TGTGCCGGCAACGAAGCGGGCTTGTACAATGAGCAGTTCTTC. Its protein product is CAGNEAGLYNEQFF.

The V call is TRBV27, the J call TRBJ2-1; 8 positions agree with TRBD2. Looked up from germline, CDR1 is MNHEY and CDR2 is SMNVEV (reference sequence). CDR3 length: 15 amino acids. Trimming removed 8 bases from V and 8 bases from J; junction bases left unmatched: 14. CDR3 residues: CASGVAGTRAYEQFF. The CDR3 region has the DNA TGTGCCAGCGGAGTCGCCGGGACTAGGGCCTATGAGCAGTTCTTC.

The rearrangement joins TRBV5-1 to TRBJ2-3, with 9 positions matching TRBD2. J was trimmed by 5 bases and V by 5 bases; bases with no gene match: 9. CDR3 size: 15 residues. The germline V gene has CDR1 SGHRS and CDR2 YFSETQ. This CDR3 reads CASRTAGGPGDTQYF. The CDR3 nucleotides read TGCGCCAGCAGAACGGCGGGAGGGCCGGGAGATACGCAGTATTTT.

The V gene is TRBV28, the J gene TRBJ2-1; 7 nucleotides match TRBD2. The V and J ends lost 3 bases and 2 bases, in that order; junction bases with no gene match: 4. CDR3 length equals 15 residues. The germline CDR1 and CDR2 sequences are MDHEN and SYDVKM. Here the CDR3 reads CASSFAGATYNEQFF. The DNA of the CDR3 is TGTGCCAGCAGTTTTGCGGGAGCGACCTACAATGAGCAGTTCTTC.

The V and J genes are TRBV10-3 and TRBJ2-3; the match to TRBD1 covers 9 bases. The CDR3 is made up of 16 amino acids. V shed 6 bases and J 0 bases; nucleotides not matched to a gene: 7. Germline V gene lookup returns CDR1 ENHRY and CDR2 SYGVKD. CDR3 in amino acids: CAIRPGTGLSTDTQYF. In DNA form, the CDR3 reads TGTGCCATCAGACCCGGGACAGGGTTGAGCACAGATACGCAGTATTTT.

The V gene is TRBV5-1, the J gene TRBJ2-1, with 9 bases matching TRBD1. The CDR3 consists of 11 residues. The trim removed 10 bases at V and 11 bases at J, leaving 7 bases unmatched. Germline values: CDR1 SGHRS, CDR2 YFSETQ. CDR3 region: CARQGEKKQFF. The CDR3 DNA sequence: TGCGCCCGACAGGGGGAGAAGAAGCAGTTCTTC.

The chain couples TRBV14 to TRBJ2-3; D is uncertain. Germline V gene lookup returns CDR1 SGHDN and CDR2 FVKESK. CDR3 length: 15 amino acids. The V gene lost 4 bases and the J gene lost 6 bases, with 17 bases spanning the gap. CDR3 bases: TGTGCCAGCAGCCTTCACAGAATACCCCTCGATACGCAGTATTTT. It specifies CASSLHRIPLDTQYF.

The chain combines TRBV10-3 with TRBJ1-2; D may be TRBD1 (6 bases). This CDR3 has 13 amino acids. Germline values: CDR1 ENHRY, CDR2 SYGVKD. Trimming cost V 8 bases and J 3 bases, with 13 bases left between them. The DNA of the CDR3 is TGTGCCATCGCGGACAGCCCTGACTATGGCTACACCTTC. It is translated as CAIADSPDYGYTF.

The sample holds a few counts of this clonotype. The chain has TRBV5-1 and TRBJ2-5, with D perhaps matching TRBD2 (6 bases). Germline CDR1 and CDR2: SGHRS and YFSETQ. With 8 bases removed from V and 11 bases from J, the gap between germline ends came to 25 bases. The CDR3 is 14 residues long. CDR3 sequence reads: CASRLLGGPGEQYF. In DNA form, the CDR3 reads TGCGCCAGTCGCCTACTTGGAGGGCCGGGGGAGCAGTACTTC.

This clonotype was seen a handful of times. The chain carries TRBV4-3 and TRBJ2-5; no firm D call. CDR1 and CDR2 from the germline V gene are LGHNA and YSLEER. With 1 base removed from V and 2 bases from J, the gap between germline ends came to 5 bases. The CDR3 extends over 13 amino acids. CDR3 protein: CASSQADQETQYF. CDR3 nucleotide sequence: TGCGCCAGCAGCCAAGCTGATCAAGAGACCCAGTACTTC.

The chain uses TRBV6-5 and TRBJ2-1; 12 nucleotides match TRBD1. The CDR3 consists of 16 residues. Germline CDR1 is MNHEY and CDR2 is SVGAGI. J lost 8 bases, V lost 2 bases, and 7 bases had no gene match. This chain's CDR3 is CASSYLGQGATHEQFF. In nucleotides, the CDR3 is TGTGCCAGCAGTTACCTGGGACAGGGGGCGACCCATGAGCAGTTCTTC.

This CDR3 reads CASSPSGYATNEKLFF. CDR3 sequence (DNA): TGTGCCAGCTCACCGTCAGGATATGCAACTAATGAAAAACTGTTTTTT. V and J are TRBV18 and TRBJ1-4; D uncertain. CDR1 is KGHSH and CDR2 is LQKENI in the germline V gene. The V end lost 3 bases, the J end lost 0 bases, and 11 bases lay between the germline ends. CDR3 length equals 16 residues.

The genes are TRBV3-1 and TRBJ2-4; 8 nucleotides align to TRBD2. The DNA end is more similar to TRBJ2-7, so the J call may be wrong. CDR3 length: 14 residues. Germline V gene sequence: CDR1 LGHDT, CDR2 YNNKEL (reference sequence). CDR3 sequence reads: CASSQSGSGNEQYF. CDR3 nucleotides: TGTGCCAGCAGCCAAAGCGGGAGTGGGAACGAGCAGTACTTC.

The chain recombines TRBV29-1 with TRBJ1-2; the match to TRBD1 covers 7 bases. The CDR3 runs 12 residues. Trimming at V came to 6 bases and at J to 6 bases, leaving 7 bases not matched to a gene. Per germline, CDR1 SQVTM and CDR2 ANQGSEA. The CDR3: CSVETGNDGYTF. The DNA of the CDR3 is TGCAGCGTCGAGACAGGGAACGATGGCTACACCTTC.

The V call is TRBV7-2, the J call TRBJ2-1; D remains ambiguous. Germline V gene lookup returns CDR1 SGHTA and CDR2 FQGNSA. V lost 8 bases, J lost 7 bases, and 15 bases lay in between. CDR3 size: 13 residues. The CDR3 here is CASRAGPENEQFF. The CDR3 nucleotides read TGTGCCAGCCGCGCCGGCCCCGAGAATGAGCAGTTCTTC.

This chain links TRBV20-1 with TRBJ1-6; no clear D gene. This CDR3 has 15 amino acids. The V end lost 3 bases, the J end lost 7 bases, and 16 bases lay between the germline ends. The V gene's germline CDR1 is DFQATT and CDR2 SNEGSKA (reference sequence). For the CDR3, the DNA is TGCAGTGCTAGTGAATCCGGCCTCACCAATTCACCCCTCCACTTT. It codes for CSASESGLTNSPLHF.

The chain is built from TRBV28 and TRBJ2-7; no reliable D call. Germline V gives CDR1 MDHEN, CDR2 SYDVKM. CDR3 size: 17 residues. V lost 5 bases and J lost 2, with 22 bases in between. In DNA form, the CDR3 reads TGTGCCAGCAGTAAACGCTTATCCGGGTCCAGACCCTACGAGCAGTACTTC. Protein: CASSKRLSGSRPYEQYF.

The V call is TRBV7-9, the J call TRBJ1-5; D gene ambiguous. The CDR3 runs 13 residues. CDR1 and CDR2 (germline): SEHNR, FQNEAQ (reference sequence). V gave up 2 bases and J gave up 7 bases, with 9 bases separating them. CDR3 nucleotide sequence: TGTGCCAGCAGCTTAAACCCGGGACAGCCCCAGCATTTT. It translates to CASSLNPGQPQHF. The complete variable domain, with remaining parts taken from reference TRBV7-9 and TRBJ1-5, reads DTGVSQNPRHKITKRGQNVTFRCDPISEHNRLYWYRQTLGQGPEFLTYFQNEAQLEKSRLLSDRFSAERPKGSFSTLEIQRTEQGDSAMYLCASSLNPGQPQHFGDGTRLSIL.

The rearrangement links TRBV24-1 to TRBJ2-3; 13 nucleotides agree with TRBD2. This CDR3 region has 16 residues. Germline V gene data show CDR1 as KGHDR and CDR2 as SFDVKD. V trimming: 5 bases; J trimming: 4 bases; junction bases outside the gene matches: 5. CDR3 nucleotides: TGTGCCACCAGTGCTGGACTAGCGGGAGAATCAGATACGCAGTATTTT. Encoded protein: CATSAGLAGESDTQYF.

The rearrangement links TRBV7-2 to TRBJ2-5; possibly TRBD1 or TRBD2 for D (7 bases each). The V gene lost 4 bases and the J gene lost 2 bases, with 14 bases spanning the gap. This CDR3 has 15 amino acids. Germline V CDR1 and CDR2: SGHTA, FQGNSA. CDR3 protein: CASSYQAGQQETQYF. In DNA form, the CDR3 reads TGTGCCAGCAGCTACCAAGCGGGACAGCAAGAGACCCAGTACTTC.

The chain combines TRBV29-1 with TRBJ1-1; D gene uncertain. Trimming took off 8 bases at V and 0 bases at J, with 10 bases between the two ends. The CDR3 consists of 12 residues. CDR1 and CDR2 (germline): SQVTM, ANQGSEA. Written as DNA, the CDR3 is TGCAGCTCCCACGGGATGAACACTGAAGCTTTCTTT. Translation: CSSHGMNTEAFF.

The sample holds a few counts of this clonotype. This chain uses TRBV18 with TRBJ1-2, with TRBD1 identical over 8 bases. With 5 bases clipped from V and 5 bases from J, the junction kept 7 bases outside the gene matches. The CDR3 contains 14 residues. The germline V gene encodes CDR1 KGHSH and CDR2 LQKENI. CDR3 in amino acids: CASSTGQGTYGYTF. CDR3 coding DNA: TGTGCCAGCTCAACTGGACAGGGAACTTATGGCTACACCTTC.

J is TRBJ2-7 and V is TRBV12-3 or TRBV12-4, with 12 bases that match TRBD2. V lost 5 bases to trimming and J lost 0 bases; unmatched junction nucleotides: 14. The CDR3 covers 19 residues. The CDR3 nucleotides read TGTGCCAGCAGTGCACAACCGGGACTAGCGGGCCTAGGCTCCTACGAGCAGTACTTC. This encodes CASSAQPGLAGLGSYEQYF.

The chain carries TRBV12-3 or TRBV12-4 and TRBJ1-5; D not resolved. The CDR3 is made up of 13 amino acids. The germline V and J ends were trimmed by 2 bases and 8 bases, with 10 bases remaining between them. The CDR3 DNA reads TGTGCCAGCAGTTTAATGGAGGGAAAGCCCCAGCATTTT. Translated: CASSLMEGKPQHF.

This clonotype was seen only a few times. This sequence joins TRBV6-1 and TRBJ1-2; tentative D call: TRBD1 (6 bases). Looked up from germline, CDR1 is MNHNS and CDR2 is SASEGT. The V end was cut by 8 bases, the J end by 8 bases, with 12 bases between. The CDR3 has 11 residues. The CDR3 protein is CASGFGGGYTF. CDR3 coding DNA: TGTGCCAGCGGTTTTGGGGGCGGCTACACCTTC.

The rearrangement uses TRBV15 and TRBJ1-4; tentative D call: TRBD1 (6 bases). V was trimmed by 3 bases and J by 7 bases, leaving 15 bases between them. This CDR3 is 15 amino acids long. CDR1 LNHNV and CDR2 YYDKDF come from the germline V gene (reference sequence). As DNA, the CDR3 is TGTGCCACCAGCAGGGGCCCGGGGGCGGCTGAAAAACTGTTTTTT. Amino acid sequence: CATSRGPGAAEKLFF.

This clonotype was seen once. The V gene is TRBV6-2 or TRBV6-3, the J gene TRBJ2-7, with 11 bases that match TRBD2. The length of the CDR3 is 15 residues. J was trimmed by 4 bases and V by 7 bases; bases with no gene match: 9. Germline V gives CDR1 MNHEY, CDR2 SVGEGT. The CDR3 region is CASNPSTSGSYEQYF. The CDR3 bases are TGTGCCAGCAACCCATCTACTAGCGGGAGTTACGAGCAGTACTTC.